What follows are 7 T cell receptor beta chains derived from one specimen sequenced in a study of T-cell reconstitution after alpha-beta-depleted transplantation in children. Unique molecular identifiers featured in how the TCRbeta library was prepared. TCRdb recomputed calls from the PCR reads with MiXCR, one row per CDR3 protein. The data show about 20,000 distinct CDR3 sequences, 10% to 15% seen once. The sample in question was PBMCs, mostly from graft donor cells, obtained 60 days after TCRalphabeta/CD19-depleted stem cell transplant. The receptors originated from a female patient under 10 years old who had a stem cell transplant for congenital amegakaryocytic thrombocytopenia, so the T cells may come from the graft donor.

This clonotype was observed many times. The chain carries TRBV6-2 or TRBV6-3 and TRBJ2-7, with a tentative D call TRBD2 (6 bases). Between the trimmed V and J ends, which lost 7 bases and 3 bases, there was a span of 10 bases. CDR3 length: 12 residues. Per the germline V gene, CDR1 is MNHEY and CDR2 is SVGEGT. In nucleotides, the CDR3 is TGTGCCAGCACGGGACTGTTCTACGAGCAGTACTTC. This encodes CASTGLFYEQYF.

Turning to this clonotype: One junction end does not reproduce the germline sequence, and a read error may be involved. The CDR3 here is CAISPGSNYGYTF. As DNA, the CDR3 is TGTGCCATCAGCCCAGGGTCCAACTACGGCTACACCTTC. V gene TRBV28 combines with J gene TRBJ1-2; perhaps TRBD1 as D (5 bases). Germline values: CDR1 MDHEN, CDR2 SYDVKM. The CDR3 runs to 13 residues.

This clonotype was counted at least ten times. This chain joins TRBV24-1 and TRBJ2-1; D is possibly TRBD1 or TRBD2 (5 bases each). Germline V CDR1 and CDR2: KGHDR, SFDVKD. The germline V and J ends were trimmed by 3 bases and 0 bases, with 17 bases remaining between them. This CDR3 spans 18 amino acids. The chain's CDR3 is CATSDGQGRVSSYNEQFF. For the CDR3, the DNA is TGTGCCACCAGTGATGGTCAGGGACGCGTAAGCTCCTACAATGAGCAGTTCTTC.

CDR3 nucleotide sequence: TGTGCCTGGAGGATCTGGAATGAGCAGTTCTTC. Residues: CAWRIWNEQFF. The rearrangement links TRBV30 to TRBJ2-1, with D unresolved. Germline loops: CDR1 GTSNPN, CDR2 SVGIG (reference sequence). V shed 3 bases and J shed 7 bases, with 7 bases lying between them. The CDR3 spans 11 residues.

This clonotype was seen many times. CDR3 loop: CASSPSWTAGSYEQYF. DNA for the CDR3: TGTGCCAGCAGTCCTAGTTGGACAGCGGGCTCCTACGAGCAGTACTTC. The chain employs TRBV12-3 or TRBV12-4 and TRBJ2-7, with D perhaps given as TRBD1 or TRBD2 (6 bases each). Trimming took off 5 bases at V and 0 bases at J, with 17 bases between the two ends. The CDR3 contains 16 residues.

Turning to this clonotype: A much larger clone lies a single base off, so this may be a read error. The chain has TRBV5-1 and TRBJ2-3; 13 bases map to TRBD2. The CDR3 runs 16 residues. V lost 0 bases to trimming and J lost 4 bases; unmatched junction nucleotides: 2. CDR1 and CDR2 (germline): SGHRS, YFSETQ. CDR3 sequence: CASSLELAGGPDTQYF. CDR3 DNA: TGCGCCAGCAGCTTGGAACTAGCGGGAGGGCCAGATACGCAGTATTTT.

This clonotype was found many times. The CDR3 sequence: CASNRQGAGYTF. DNA of the CDR3: TGTGCCAGCAATAGACAGGGGGCTGGCTACACCTTC. The chain employs TRBV6-6 and TRBJ1-2, with 10 nucleotides matching TRBD1. After removal of 7 bases from V and 7 bases from J, the junction contained 3 bases not matched to a gene. The CDR3 spans 12 residues. Germline CDR1 MNHNY, CDR2 SVGAGI (reference sequence).